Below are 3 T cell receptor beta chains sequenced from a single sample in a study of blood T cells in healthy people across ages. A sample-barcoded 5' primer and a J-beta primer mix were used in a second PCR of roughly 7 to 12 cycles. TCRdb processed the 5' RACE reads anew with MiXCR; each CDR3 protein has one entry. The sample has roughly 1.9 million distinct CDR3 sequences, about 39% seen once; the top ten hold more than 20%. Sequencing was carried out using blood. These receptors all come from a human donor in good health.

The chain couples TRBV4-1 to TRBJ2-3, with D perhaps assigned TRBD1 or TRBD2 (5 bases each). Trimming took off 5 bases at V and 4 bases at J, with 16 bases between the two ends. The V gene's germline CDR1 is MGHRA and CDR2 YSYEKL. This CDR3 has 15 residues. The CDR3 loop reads CASSSRGDGADTQYF. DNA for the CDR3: TGCGCCAGCAGCTCAAGGGGAGATGGGGCAGATACGCAGTATTTT.

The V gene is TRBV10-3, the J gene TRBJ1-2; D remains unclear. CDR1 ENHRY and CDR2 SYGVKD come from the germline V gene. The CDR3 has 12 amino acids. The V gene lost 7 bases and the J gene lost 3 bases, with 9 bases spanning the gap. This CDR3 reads CAIKERDYGYTF. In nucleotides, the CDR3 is TGTGCCATCAAGGAGAGAGACTATGGCTACACCTTC.

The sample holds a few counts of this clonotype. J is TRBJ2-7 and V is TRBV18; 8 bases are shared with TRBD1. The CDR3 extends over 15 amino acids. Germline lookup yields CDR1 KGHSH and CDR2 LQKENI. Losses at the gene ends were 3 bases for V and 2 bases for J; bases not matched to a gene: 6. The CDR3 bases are TGTGCCAGCTCACCCGGGACAGGTCAGCCCTACGAGCAGTACTTC. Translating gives CASSPGTGQPYEQYF.